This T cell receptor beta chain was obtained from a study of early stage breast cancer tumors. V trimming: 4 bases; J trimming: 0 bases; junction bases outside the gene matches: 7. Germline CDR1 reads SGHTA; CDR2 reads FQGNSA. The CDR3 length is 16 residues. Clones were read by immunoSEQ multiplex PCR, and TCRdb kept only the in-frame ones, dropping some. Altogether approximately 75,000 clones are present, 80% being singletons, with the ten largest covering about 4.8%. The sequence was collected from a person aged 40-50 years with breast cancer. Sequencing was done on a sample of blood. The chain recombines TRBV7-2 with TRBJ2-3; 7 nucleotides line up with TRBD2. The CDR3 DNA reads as TGTGCCAGCAGCTCCGTACTAGCGCCTAGCACAGATACGCAGTATTTT. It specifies CASSSVLAPSTDTQYF.